This is a list of T cell receptor beta chains from one sample in a study of T cells in Graves' hyperthyroidism and ophthalmopathy. MiXCR, run by TCRdb on the multiplex PCR reads, gives a single entry per CDR3 protein. This sample has 300,000 to 450,000 distinct CDR3 sequences, with roughly 13% found just once. Sequenced: blood. The source of these receptors is a woman in her late teens or twenties with Graves' hyperthyroidism. CDR3s include the opening cysteine and the closing phenylalanine or tryptophan. A D gene is named only where the DNA matches it firmly. Clone size is not always given. Where it is, it says once, few, many or a class for expanded clones.

>TRBD1|14|TRBJ1-1|TRBV27|few
CASSLDRFLTEAFF
TGTGCCAGCAGTCTGGACAGGTTTTTGACTGAAGCTTTCTTT
>TRBD1|15|TRBJ2-7|TRBV10-3|many
CAISELQGYSYEQYF
TGTGCCATCAGTGAGTTACAGGGGTACTCCTACGAGCAGTACTTC
>.|17|TRBJ2-1|TRBV12-3/TRBV12-4|few
CASSLKDRITPHNEQFF
TGTGCCAGCAGTTTAAAAGACCGGATAACACCCCACAATGAGCAGTTCTTC
>TRBD1|14|TRBJ1-1|TRBV6-9|.
CASSSFGTGKVAFF
TGTGCCAGCAGTTCTTTCGGGACAGGGAAAGTAGCTTTCTTT
>.|14|TRBJ2-1|TRBV6-2/TRBV6-3|.
CASRRGGPGNEQFF
TGTGCCAGCCGCAGGGGGGGCCCCGGGAATGAGCAGTTCTTC
>.|13|TRBJ1-4|TRBV29-1|.
CSVGGVTNEKLFF
TGCAGCGTTGGAGGGGTCACTAATGAAAAACTGTTTTTT
>.|17|TRBJ2-3|TRBV12-3/TRBV12-4|many
CASSLRSGRTSTDTQYF
TGTGCCAGCAGTTTACGGAGCGGGCGGACAAGCACAGATACGCAGTATTTT
>.|14|TRBJ2-3|TRBV5-4|.
CASSWAGVTDTQYF
TGTGCCAGCAGCTGGGCAGGGGTGACAGATACGCAGTATTTT
>.|15|TRBJ1-5|TRBV7-8|.
CASSAIAGANQPQHF
TGTGCCAGCAGCGCGATCGCGGGAGCCAATCAGCCCCAGCATTTT
>.|11|TRBJ2-5|TRBV28|many
CASAGVETQYF
TGTGCCAGCGCAGGCGTAGAGACCCAGTACTTC
>.|12|TRBJ2-7|TRBV29-1|many
CSGGALVTEQYF
TGCAGCGGGGGGGCACTAGTAACGGAGCAGTACTTC
>.|15|TRBJ2-7|TRBV20-1|many
CSALDRGGSGYEQYF
TGCAGTGCTCTTGACAGGGGCGGGAGTGGGTACGAGCAGTACTTC
>.|17|TRBJ1-1|TRBV10-3|.
CAISSSSRVSGRTEAFF
TGTGCCATCAGTTCCTCCTCGAGGGTTTCAGGTAGGACTGAAGCTTTCTTT
>.|13|TRBJ2-2|TRBV24-1|.
CATSDLKTGELFF
TGTGCCACCAGTGATTTGAAAACCGGGGAGCTGTTTTTT
>.|15|TRBJ1-1|TRBV5-1|many
CASTPTGTTNTEAFF
TGCGCCAGCACCCCGACCGGGACAACTAACACTGAAGCTTTCTTT
>TRBD1|16|TRBJ2-2|TRBV19|few
CASSPGGTENTGELFF
TGTGCCAGTAGTCCAGGTGGGACAGAAAACACCGGGGAGCTGTTTTTT
>.|14|TRBJ1-4|TRBV12-3/TRBV12-4|many
CASSLDGLNEKLFF
TGTGCCAGCAGTTTGGACGGCCTTAATGAAAAACTGTTTTTT
>.|15|TRBJ2-7|TRBV6-1|.
CASTERLGPLYERYF
TGTGCCAGCACCGAGAGGCTGGGCCCTCTCTACGAGCGGTACTTC
>.|17|TRBJ1-3|TRBV28|many
CASSSGAKLSSGNTIYF
TGTGCCAGCAGTTCAGGGGCAAAATTAAGCTCTGGAAACACCATATATTTT
>TRBD1|16|TRBJ1-6|TRBV3-1|many
CASSQEGQGLRSPLHF
TGTGCCAGCAGCCAAGAAGGACAGGGGTTGAGATCACCCCTCCACTTT
>TRBD2|14|TRBJ2-7|TRBV12-3/TRBV12-4|.
CASSQGLAGAEQYF
TGTGCCAGCAGTCAGGGACTAGCGGGAGCCGAGCAGTACTTC
>.|15|TRBJ2-1|TRBV12-3/TRBV12-4|many
CASSPGLAQNNEQFF
TGTGCCAGCAGCCCGGGTCTAGCGCAGAACAATGAGCAGTTCTTC
>.|12|TRBJ2-3|TRBV5-1|many
CASSFSGDTQYF
TGCGCCAGCAGCTTCTCGGGGGATACGCAGTATTTT
>.|17|TRBJ2-2|TRBV15|.
CATSSPLWTPNTGELFF
TGTGCCACCAGCTCTCCCCTATGGACTCCGAACACCGGGGAGCTGTTTTTT
>.|11|TRBJ2-1|TRBV28|many
CASSFRAGQFF
TGTGCCAGCAGTTTTAGGGCGGGGCAGTTCTTC
>.|15|TRBJ2-2|TRBV12-5|many
CASGLVQGETGELFF
TGTGCTAGTGGTTTGGTACAGGGAGAAACCGGGGAGCTGTTTTTT
>.|13|TRBJ1-1|TRBV9|many
CASGVHGDTEAFF
TGTGCCAGCGGGGTTCATGGGGACACTGAAGCTTTCTTT
>.|13|TRBJ1-2|TRBV7-2|.
CASSLPNRSGYTF
TGTGCCAGCAGCTTACCGAACAGGAGTGGCTACACCTTC
>.|13|TRBJ1-6|TRBV11-2|many
CASSLNQNSPLHF
TGTGCCAGCAGCTTAAACCAGAATTCACCCCTCCACTTT
>.|17|TRBJ1-1|TRBV27|many
CASSLSARVFYEAEAFF
TGTGCCAGCAGTTTATCCGCCAGGGTGTTTTATGAGGCTGAAGCTTTCTTT
>TRBD2|20|TRBJ2-1|TRBV4-1|few
CASSQGLVSSQAGGPHEQFF
TGCGCCAGCAGCCAGGGCCTGGTTTCTTCCCAAGCGGGGGGCCCACATGAGCAGTTCTTC
>.|15|TRBJ2-2|TRBV5-6|.
CASSLISGISGELFF
TGTGCCAGCAGCTTGATATCAGGGATAAGCGGGGAGCTGTTTTTT
>TRBD2|15|TRBJ2-1|TRBV12-3/TRBV12-4|many
CASSLRTSGYNEQFF
TGTGCCAGCAGCCTGCGTACTAGCGGATACAATGAGCAGTTCTTC
>TRBD2|16|TRBJ2-1|TRBV12-3/TRBV12-4|many
CASSPGTTRELEEQFF
TGTGCCAGCAGTCCGGGGACTACCCGGGAGCTGGAAGAGCAGTTCTTC
>TRBD1|15|TRBJ2-4|TRBV20-1|many
CSADGTGDIKNIQYF
TGCAGTGCCGATGGGACAGGGGATATCAAAAACATTCAGTACTTC
>.|14|TRBJ2-7|TRBV11-2|.
CASSLVYGSHEQYF
TGTGCCAGCAGCTTAGTTTACGGCTCGCACGAGCAGTACTTC
>.|14|TRBJ2-7|TRBV5-4|few
CASSLGGGLDEQYF
TGTGCCAGCAGCTTAGGGGGGGGGCTCGACGAGCAGTACTTC
>TRBD2|17|TRBJ2-3|TRBV2|many
CASKRFAGGWGTDTQYF
TGTGCCAGCAAAAGATTCGCGGGAGGTTGGGGCACAGATACGCAGTATTTT
>.|15|TRBJ2-2|TRBV9|many
CASSVGGTNTGELFF
TGTGCCAGCAGCGTAGGCGGGACGAACACCGGGGAGCTGTTTTTT
>.|15|TRBJ1-5|TRBV19|.
CASSGDGGSRQPQHF
TGTGCCAGTAGTGGGGACGGGGGTTCACGGCAGCCCCAGCATTTT
>TRBD2|16|TRBJ2-3|TRBV5-1|.
CASSLADFGTSDTQYF
TGCGCCAGCAGCTTGGCGGACTTCGGGACTAGCGATACGCAGTATTTT
>TRBD2|16|TRBJ2-1|TRBV20-1|.
CSARSRGLAGVHEQFF
TGCAGTGCTAGATCCCGCGGACTAGCGGGAGTTCATGAGCAGTTCTTC
>.|16|TRBJ2-4|TRBV3-1|many
CASSQGYRQAKNIQYF
TGTGCCAGCAGCCAAGGATACAGACAAGCCAAAAACATTCAGTACTTC
>.|15|TRBJ2-1|TRBV6-1|many
CASSRAGLSYNEQFF
TGTGCCAGCAGTCGGGCCGGACTCTCCTACAATGAGCAGTTCTTC
>.|15|TRBJ2-7|TRBV2|medium-sized
CASRTAMGSSYEQYF
TGTGCCAGCAGGACAGCGATGGGATCATCCTACGAGCAGTACTTC
>.|14|TRBJ1-3|TRBV7-9|.
CASSLNGGGDTIYF
TGTGCCAGCAGCTTAAACGGTGGGGGAGACACCATATATTTT